This record covers a single T cell receptor beta chain. Its antigen is currently unknown. TRB amplification used 200 to 250 ng of peripheral blood genomic DNA. CDR1 and CDR2 from the germline V gene are SGHVS and FNYEAQ. The length of the CDR3 is 13 residues. These data belong to a study of T cell clusters in autoimmune cytopenias. Multiplex touch-down PCR amplified TRB using TRB-A and TRB-B pools in one tube. No DNA is given; TCRdb re-called the multiplex PCR reads and lists each CDR3 protein once. The sample holds roughly 4,000 distinct CDR3 sequences. Study-wide findings and caveats: Comparing secondary cytopenia with chronic lymphocytic leukemia showed no cluster-lack signature, apparently masked by lymphoma repertoire.

These data also formed part of another study, on T cell repertoires in aging, cancer and after chemotherapy.

This chain uses TRBV7-6 with TRBJ2-2; TCRdb outputs TRBD1, but without DNA this stays unchecked. Material: peripheral blood. The clonotype comes from a human donor in good health. CDR3 sequence: CASSPLNTGELFF.